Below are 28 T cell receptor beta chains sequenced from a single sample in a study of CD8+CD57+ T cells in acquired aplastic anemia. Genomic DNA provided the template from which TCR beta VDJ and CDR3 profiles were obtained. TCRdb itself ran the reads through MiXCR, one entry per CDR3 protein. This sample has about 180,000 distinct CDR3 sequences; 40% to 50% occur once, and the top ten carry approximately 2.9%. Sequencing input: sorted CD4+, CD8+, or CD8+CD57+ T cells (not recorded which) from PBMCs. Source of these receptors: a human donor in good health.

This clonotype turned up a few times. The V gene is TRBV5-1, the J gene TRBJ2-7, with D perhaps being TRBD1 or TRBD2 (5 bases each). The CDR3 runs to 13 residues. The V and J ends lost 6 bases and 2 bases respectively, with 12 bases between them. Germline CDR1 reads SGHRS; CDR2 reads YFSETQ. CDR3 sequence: CASKRDRAYEQYF. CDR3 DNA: TGCGCCAGCAAAAGGGACCGAGCCTACGAGCAGTACTTC.

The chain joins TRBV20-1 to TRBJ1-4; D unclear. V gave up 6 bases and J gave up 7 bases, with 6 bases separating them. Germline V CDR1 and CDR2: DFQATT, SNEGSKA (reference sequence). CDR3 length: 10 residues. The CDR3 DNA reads TGCAGTGCGCTCAGTGAAAAACTGTTTTTT. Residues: CSALSEKLFF.

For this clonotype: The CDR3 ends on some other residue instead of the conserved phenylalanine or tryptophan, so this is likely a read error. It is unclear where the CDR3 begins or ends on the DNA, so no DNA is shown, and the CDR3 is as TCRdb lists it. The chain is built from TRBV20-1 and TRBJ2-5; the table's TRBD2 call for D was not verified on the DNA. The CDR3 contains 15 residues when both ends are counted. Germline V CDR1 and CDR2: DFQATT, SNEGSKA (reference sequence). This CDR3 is CSAARGGTSQETQCL.

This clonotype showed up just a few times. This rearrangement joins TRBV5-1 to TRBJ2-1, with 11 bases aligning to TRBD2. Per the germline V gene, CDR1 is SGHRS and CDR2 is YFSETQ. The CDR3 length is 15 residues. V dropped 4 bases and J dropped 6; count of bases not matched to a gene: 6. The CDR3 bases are TGCGCCAGCAGCCATAGCGGGAGGGAGGTCAATGAGCAGTTCTTC. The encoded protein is CASSHSGREVNEQFF.

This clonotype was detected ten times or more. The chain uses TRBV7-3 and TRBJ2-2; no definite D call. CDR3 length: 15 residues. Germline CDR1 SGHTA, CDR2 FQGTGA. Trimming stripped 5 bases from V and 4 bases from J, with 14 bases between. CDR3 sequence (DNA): TGTGCCAGCAGCCCCCAGAGGTTGGGCACCGGGGAGCTGTTTTTT. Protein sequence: CASSPQRLGTGELFF.

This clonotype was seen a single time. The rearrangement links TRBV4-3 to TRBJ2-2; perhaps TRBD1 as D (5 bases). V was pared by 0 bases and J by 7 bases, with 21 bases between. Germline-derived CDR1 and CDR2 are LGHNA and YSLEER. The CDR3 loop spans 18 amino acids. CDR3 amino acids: CASSQDPQGFRSGGELFF. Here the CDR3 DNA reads TGCGCCAGCAGCCAAGATCCGCAGGGATTTAGGTCAGGCGGGGAGCTGTTTTTT.

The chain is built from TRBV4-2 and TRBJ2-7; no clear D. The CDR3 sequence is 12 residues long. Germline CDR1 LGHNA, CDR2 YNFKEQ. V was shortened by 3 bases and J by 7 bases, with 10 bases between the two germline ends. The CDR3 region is CASSQVLGEQYF. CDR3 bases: TGTGCCAGCAGCCAGGTCCTTGGTGAGCAGTACTTC.

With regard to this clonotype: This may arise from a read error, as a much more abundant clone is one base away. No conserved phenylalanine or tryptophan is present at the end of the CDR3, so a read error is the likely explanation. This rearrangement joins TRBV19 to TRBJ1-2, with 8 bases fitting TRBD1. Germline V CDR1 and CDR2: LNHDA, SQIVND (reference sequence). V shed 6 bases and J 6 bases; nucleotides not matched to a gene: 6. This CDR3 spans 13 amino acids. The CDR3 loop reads CASRRQGRNGYTS. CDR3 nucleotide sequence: TGTGCCAGTAGGAGACAGGGGCGGAATGGCTACACCTCC.

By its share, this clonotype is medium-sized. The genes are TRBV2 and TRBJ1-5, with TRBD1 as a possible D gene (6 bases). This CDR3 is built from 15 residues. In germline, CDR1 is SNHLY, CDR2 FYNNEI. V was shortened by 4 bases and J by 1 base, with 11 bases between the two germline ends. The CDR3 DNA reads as TGTGCCAGCAGTGTAGGACAGTTAAGCAATCAGCCCCAGCATTTT. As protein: CASSVGQLSNQPQHF.

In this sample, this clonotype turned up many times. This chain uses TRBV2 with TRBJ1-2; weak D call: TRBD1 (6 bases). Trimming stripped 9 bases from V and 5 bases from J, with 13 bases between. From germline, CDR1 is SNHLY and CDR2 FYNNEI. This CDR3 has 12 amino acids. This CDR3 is CASEGGVYGYTF. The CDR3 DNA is TGTGCCAGTGAAGGGGGGGTTTATGGCTACACCTTC. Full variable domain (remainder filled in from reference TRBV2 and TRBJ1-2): EPEVTQTPSHQVTQMGQEVILRCVPISNHLYFYWYRQILGQKVEFLVSFYNNEISEKSEIFDDQFSVERPDGSNFTLKIRSTKLEDSAMYFCASEGGVYGYTFGSGTRLTVV.

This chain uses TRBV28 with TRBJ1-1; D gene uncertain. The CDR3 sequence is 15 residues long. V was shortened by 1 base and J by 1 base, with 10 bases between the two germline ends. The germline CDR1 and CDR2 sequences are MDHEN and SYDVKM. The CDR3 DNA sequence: TGTGCCAGCAGTTTATACACACAAAGGAACACTGAAGCTTTCTTT. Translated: CASSLYTQRNTEAFF.

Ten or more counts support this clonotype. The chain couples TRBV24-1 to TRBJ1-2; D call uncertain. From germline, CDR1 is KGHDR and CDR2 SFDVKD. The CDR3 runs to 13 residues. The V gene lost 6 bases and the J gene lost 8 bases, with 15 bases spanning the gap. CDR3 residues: CATSREGFGGYTF. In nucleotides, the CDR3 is TGTGCCACCAGTCGGGAGGGCTTCGGCGGCTACACCTTC.

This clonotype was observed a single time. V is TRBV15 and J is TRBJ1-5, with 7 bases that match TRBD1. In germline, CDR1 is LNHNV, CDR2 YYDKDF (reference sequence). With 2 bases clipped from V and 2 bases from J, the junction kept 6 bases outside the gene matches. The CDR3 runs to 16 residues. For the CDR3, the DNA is TGTGCCACCAGCAGACGGGACAGAACACGCAATCAGCCCCAGCATTTT. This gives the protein CATSRRDRTRNQPQHF.

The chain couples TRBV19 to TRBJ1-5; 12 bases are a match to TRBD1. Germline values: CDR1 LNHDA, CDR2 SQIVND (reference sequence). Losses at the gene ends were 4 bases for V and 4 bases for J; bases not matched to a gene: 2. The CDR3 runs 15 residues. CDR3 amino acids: CASSTGQGANQPQHF. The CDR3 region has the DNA TGTGCCAGTAGTACGGGACAGGGGGCGAATCAGCCCCAGCATTTT.

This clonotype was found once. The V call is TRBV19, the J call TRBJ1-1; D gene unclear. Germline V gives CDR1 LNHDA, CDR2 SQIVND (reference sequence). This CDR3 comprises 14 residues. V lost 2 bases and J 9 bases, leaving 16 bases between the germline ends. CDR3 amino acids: CASSIRGGAAQAFF. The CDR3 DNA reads TGTGCCAGTAGTATACGGGGAGGAGCGGCCCAAGCTTTCTTT.

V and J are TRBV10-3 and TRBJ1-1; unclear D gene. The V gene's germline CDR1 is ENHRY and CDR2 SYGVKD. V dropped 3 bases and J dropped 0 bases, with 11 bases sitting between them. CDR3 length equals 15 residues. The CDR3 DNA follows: TGTGCCATCAGTGAAATCGTGGGAATGAACACTGAAGCTTTCTTT. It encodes CAISEIVGMNTEAFF.

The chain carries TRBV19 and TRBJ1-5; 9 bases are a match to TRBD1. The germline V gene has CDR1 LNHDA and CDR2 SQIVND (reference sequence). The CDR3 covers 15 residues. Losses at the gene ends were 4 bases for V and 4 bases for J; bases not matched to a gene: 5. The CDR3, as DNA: TGTGCCAGTAGTAACCTGGACAGGGGAAATCAGCCCCAGCATTTT. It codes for CASSNLDRGNQPQHF.

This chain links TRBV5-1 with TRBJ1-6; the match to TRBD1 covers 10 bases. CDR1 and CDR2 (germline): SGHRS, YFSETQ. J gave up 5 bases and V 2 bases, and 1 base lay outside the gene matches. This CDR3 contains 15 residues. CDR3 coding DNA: TGCGCCAGCAGCTTCGGGACAGGGGATAATTCACCCCTCCACTTT. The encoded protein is CASSFGTGDNSPLHF. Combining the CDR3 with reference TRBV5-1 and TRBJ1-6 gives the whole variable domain KAGVTQTPRYLIKTRGQQVTLSCSPISGHRSVSWYQQTPGQGLQFLFEYFSETQRNKGNFPGRFSGRQFSNSRSEMNVSTLELGDSALYLCASSFGTGDNSPLHFGNGTRLTVT.

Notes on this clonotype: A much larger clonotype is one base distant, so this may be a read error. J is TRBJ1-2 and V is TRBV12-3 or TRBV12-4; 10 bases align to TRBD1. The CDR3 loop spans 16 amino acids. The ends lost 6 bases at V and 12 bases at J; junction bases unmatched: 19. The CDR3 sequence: CASSLGTGAARGGHTF. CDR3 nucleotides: TGTGCCAGCAGCCTCGGGACAGGGGCGGCTCGGGGCGGCCACACCTTC.

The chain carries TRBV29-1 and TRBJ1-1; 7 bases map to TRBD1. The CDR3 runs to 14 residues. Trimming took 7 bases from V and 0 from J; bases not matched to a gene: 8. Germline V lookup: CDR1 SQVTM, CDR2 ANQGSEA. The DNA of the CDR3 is TGCAGCGCTGGGACAGCGACTATGAACACTGAAGCTTTCTTT. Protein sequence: CSAGTATMNTEAFF. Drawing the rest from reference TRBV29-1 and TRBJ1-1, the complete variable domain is SAVISQKPSRDICQRGTSLTIQCQVDSQVTMMFWYRQQPGQSLTLIATANQGSEATYESGFVIDKFPISRPNLTFSTLTVSNMSPEDSSIYLCSAGTATMNTEAFFGQGTRLTVV.

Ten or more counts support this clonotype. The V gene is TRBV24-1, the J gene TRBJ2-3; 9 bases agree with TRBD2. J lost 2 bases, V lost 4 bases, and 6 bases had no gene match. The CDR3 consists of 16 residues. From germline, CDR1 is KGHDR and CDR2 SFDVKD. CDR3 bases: TGTGCCACCAGTGACTCGCGGGGGGGAGCCACAGATACGCAGTATTTT. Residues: CATSDSRGGATDTQYF.

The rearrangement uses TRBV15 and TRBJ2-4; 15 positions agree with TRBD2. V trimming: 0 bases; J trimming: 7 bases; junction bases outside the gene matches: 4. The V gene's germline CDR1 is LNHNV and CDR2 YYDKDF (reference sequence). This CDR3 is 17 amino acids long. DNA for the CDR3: TGTGCCACCAGCAGAGAGGGACTAGCGGGGGGTCGGAACATTCAGTACTTC. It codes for CATSREGLAGGRNIQYF.

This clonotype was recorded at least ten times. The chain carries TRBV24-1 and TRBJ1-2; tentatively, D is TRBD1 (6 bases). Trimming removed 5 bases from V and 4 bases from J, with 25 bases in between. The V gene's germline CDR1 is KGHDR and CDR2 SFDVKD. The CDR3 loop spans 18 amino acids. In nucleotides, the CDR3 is TGTGCCACCAGTGGCCCAATACGACAGGAACAAGAGATCTATGGCTACACCTTC. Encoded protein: CATSGPIRQEQEIYGYTF.

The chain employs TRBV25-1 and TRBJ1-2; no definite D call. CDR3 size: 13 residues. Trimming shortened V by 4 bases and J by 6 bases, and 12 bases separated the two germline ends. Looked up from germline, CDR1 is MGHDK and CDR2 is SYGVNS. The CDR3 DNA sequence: TGTGCCAGCAGTGTTGACGCGATCGATGGCTACACCTTC. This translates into CASSVDAIDGYTF.

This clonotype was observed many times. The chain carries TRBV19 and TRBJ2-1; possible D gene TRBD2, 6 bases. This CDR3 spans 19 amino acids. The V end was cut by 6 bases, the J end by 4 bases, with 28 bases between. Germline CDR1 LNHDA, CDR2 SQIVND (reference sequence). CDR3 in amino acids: CASSLGGVISRSYYNEQFF. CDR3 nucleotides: TGTGCCAGTAGCCTAGGAGGGGTCATTAGCCGAAGTTATTACAATGAGCAGTTCTTC.

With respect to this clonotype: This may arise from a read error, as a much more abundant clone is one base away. The CDR3 nucleotides read TGTGCCAGTAGTCCCAGGACTAGCGGCAACTACGAGCAGTACTTC. It translates to CASSPRTSGNYEQYF. The V gene is TRBV19, the J gene TRBJ2-7, with 10 positions matching TRBD2. The CDR3 sequence is 15 residues long. Per the germline V gene, CDR1 is LNHDA and CDR2 is SQIVND (reference sequence). The junction had 7 bases not matched to a gene; V was cut back by 5 bases and J by 3 bases.

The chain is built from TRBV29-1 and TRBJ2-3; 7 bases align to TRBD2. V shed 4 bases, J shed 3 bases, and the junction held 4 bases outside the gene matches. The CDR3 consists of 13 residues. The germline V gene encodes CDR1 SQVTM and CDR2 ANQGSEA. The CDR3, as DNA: TGCAGCGTTGTTGACGGGGGGACAGATACGCAGTATTTT. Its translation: CSVVDGGTDTQYF.

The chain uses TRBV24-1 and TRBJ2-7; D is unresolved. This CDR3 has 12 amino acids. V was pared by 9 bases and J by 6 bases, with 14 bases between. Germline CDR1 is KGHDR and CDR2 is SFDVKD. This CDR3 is CATGVGRREQYF. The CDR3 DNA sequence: TGTGCCACCGGTGTTGGCAGGCGCGAGCAGTACTTC.